Following are 30 T cell receptor beta chains from one sample sequenced in a study of shared clonotypes between healthy human individuals. Data came from immunoSEQ multiplex PCR; TCRdb stores just in-frame clones and leaves some out. Of a few million clones in the sample, around 95% were seen once. Sequenced input: naive CD4+ T cells sorted from blood. Subset reported: CD45RA+ positively selected. The source of these receptors is a man younger than 30 in good health.

This clone appeared once. The chain employs TRBV9 and TRBJ2-1; maybe TRBD2 (6 bases). The germline V gene has CDR1 SGDLS and CDR2 YYNGEE. CDR3 length: 14 residues. V lost 5 bases to trimming and J lost 4 bases, with 13 bases between them. CDR3 in DNA: TGTGCCAGCAGTTACGGGGGAGGTTACAATGAGCAGTTCTTC. It specifies CASSYGGGYNEQFF.

As concerns this clone: Other nucleotide sequences from this sample produce the same CDR3. The chain recombines TRBV7-3 with TRBJ1-1; the D gene is possibly TRBD1 (6 bases). Germline V gives CDR1 SGHTA, CDR2 FQGTGA. The V gene lost 5 bases and the J gene lost 3 bases, with 10 bases spanning the gap. This CDR3 spans 13 amino acids. The CDR3 DNA is TGTGCCAGCAGCCTTACAGGGTACACTGAAGCTTTCTTT. Translation: CASSLTGYTEAFF. Drawing the rest from reference TRBV7-3 and TRBJ1-1, the complete variable domain is GAGVSQTPSNKVTEKGKYVELRCDPISGHTALYWYRQSLGQGPEFLIYFQGTGAADDSGLPNDRFFAVRPEGSVSTLKIQRTERGDSAVYLCASSLTGYTEAFFGQGTRLTVV.

The rearrangement joins TRBV15 to TRBJ2-3, with 9 positions matching TRBD2. Germline V gene lookup returns CDR1 LNHNV and CDR2 YYDKDF (reference sequence). CDR3 length equals 19 residues. V lost 0 bases, J lost 3 bases, and 13 bases stayed unmatched. CDR3 amino acids: CATSRDRLVAGGPTDTQYF. CDR3 coding DNA: TGTGCCACCAGCAGAGATCGTCTAGTTGCGGGAGGGCCGACAGATACGCAGTATTTT.

CDR3 residues: CASSADYGYTF. The DNA for the CDR3 is TGTGCCAGCAGCGCCGACTATGGCTACACCTTC. The chain joins TRBV9 to TRBJ1-2; D ambiguous. This CDR3 comprises 11 residues. Germline CDR1 reads SGDLS; CDR2 reads YYNGEE. Trimming removed 3 bases at V and 3 bases at J, with 3 bases between.

The CDR3 here is CASSAGPPTQFF. The CDR3 DNA reads TGTGCCAGCAGCGCGGGACCCCCGACGCAGTTCTTC. The V and J genes are TRBV7-2 and TRBJ2-1; D is perhaps TRBD2 (6 bases). CDR3 length: 12 residues. The V gene's germline CDR1 is SGHTA and CDR2 FQGNSA. V dropped 5 bases and J dropped 12 bases, with 14 bases sitting between them.

The rearrangement uses TRBV5-1 and TRBJ2-7; tentatively, D is TRBD1 (6 bases). This CDR3 region has 15 residues. Trimming pared 1 base from V and 4 bases from J, leaving 15 bases between. From germline, CDR1 is SGHRS and CDR2 YFSETQ. The CDR3 DNA is TGCGCCAGCAGCTTGAACAGGGCGAGGAGATACGAGCAGTACTTC. This encodes CASSLNRARRYEQYF.

The chain combines TRBV7-9 with TRBJ1-2; D is uncertain. The V end lost 2 bases, the J end lost 0 bases, and 4 bases lay between the germline ends. Germline V CDR1 and CDR2: SEHNR, FQNEAQ (reference sequence). The CDR3 has 13 amino acids. Here the CDR3 reads CASSLFPNYGYTF. DNA for the CDR3: TGTGCCAGCAGCTTATTCCCTAACTATGGCTACACCTTC.

The genes are TRBV7-2 and TRBJ1-5; D is perhaps TRBD1 (6 bases). CDR3 length: 18 amino acids. Germline lookup yields CDR1 SGHTA and CDR2 FQGNSA. Trimming took 1 base from V and 2 from J, leaving 18 bases between them. The CDR3 DNA sequence: TGTGCCAGCAGCTTAGATCGGGGGGCGCGATCAGGCAATCAGCCCCAGCATTTT. This encodes CASSLDRGARSGNQPQHF.

The chain uses TRBV11-3 and TRBJ2-2, with D unclear. This CDR3 comprises 14 residues. V gave up 5 bases and J gave up 2 bases, with 9 bases separating them. Germline loops: CDR1 SGHNT, CDR2 YENEEA. The CDR3 nucleotides read TGTGCCAGCAGCGAGCGAGTCAACACCGGGGAGCTGTTTTTT. Its translation is CASSERVNTGELFF.

This clone showed up just a few times. The chain is built from TRBV19 and TRBJ1-5; maybe TRBD1 (5 bases). Germline loops: CDR1 LNHDA, CDR2 SQIVND (reference sequence). Trimming cost V 7 bases and J 3 bases, with 16 bases left between them. This CDR3 is 15 amino acids long. The CDR3 region is CASISRGGTNQPQHF. For the CDR3, the DNA is TGTGCCAGTATCTCCCGGGGGGGGACCAATCAGCCCCAGCATTTT.

The rearrangement links TRBV7-3 to TRBJ2-3; D gene unclear. The length of the CDR3 is 15 residues. V was shortened by 0 bases and J by 5 bases, with 12 bases between the two germline ends. The V gene's germline CDR1 is SGHTA and CDR2 FQGTGA. CDR3 protein: CASSLTGLARDTQYF. CDR3 nucleotide sequence: TGTGCCAGCAGCTTAACGGGTTTGGCGAGAGATACGCAGTATTTT.

The chain uses TRBV5-6 and TRBJ1-2; no reliable D call. The CDR3 runs to 15 residues. V was trimmed by 0 bases and J by 6 bases, leaving 15 bases between them. The germline gives CDR1 SGHDT, CDR2 YYEEEE. The CDR3 sequence is CASSLAVQSFNGYTF. CDR3 bases: TGTGCCAGCAGCTTGGCAGTGCAGAGCTTCAATGGCTACACCTTC. Variable domain in full (rest from reference TRBV5-6 and TRBJ1-2): DAGVTQSPTHLIKTRGQQVTLRCSPKSGHDTVSWYQQALGQGPQFIFQYYEEEERQRGNFPDRFSGHQFPNYSSELNVNALLLGDSALYLCASSLAVQSFNGYTFGSGTRLTVV.

In this sample, this clone turned up a few times. The J gene is TRBJ1-6, the V gene TRBV18; perhaps TRBD1 as D (6 bases). The length of the CDR3 is 14 residues. CDR1 and CDR2 (germline): KGHSH, LQKENI. Trimming shortened V by 2 bases and J by 7 bases, and 9 bases separated the two germline ends. CDR3 region: CASSPDGGNSPLHF. DNA of the CDR3: TGTGCCAGCTCACCAGACGGGGGCAATTCACCCCTCCACTTT.

Points on this clone: This sample also contains other DNA sequences that code for the same CDR3. This chain joins TRBV6-5 and TRBJ1-1; TRBD1 aligns across 11 bases. The CDR3 is made up of 15 amino acids. CDR1 and CDR2 from the germline V gene are MNHEY and SVGAGI. Trimming at V came to 2 bases and at J to 2 bases, leaving 1 base not matched to a gene. The CDR3 sequence is CASSYGQGANTEAFF. Here the CDR3 DNA reads TGTGCCAGCAGTTACGGACAGGGGGCCAACACTGAAGCTTTCTTT.

This chain joins TRBV29-1 and TRBJ2-3, with 7 bases aligning to TRBD2. There are 17 residues in the CDR3. With V trimmed by 4 bases and J by 4 bases, 17 bases remained unmatched. Germline V gene data show CDR1 as SQVTM and CDR2 as ANQGSEA. The CDR3 nucleotides are TGCAGCGTTGTGCCCCGCGGAGAGCGGGGTGTCTCAGATACGCAGTATTTT. This translates into CSVVPRGERGVSDTQYF.

The CDR3, as DNA: TGTGCCAGTAGTAAGTCAATCCAAAGGGATCAGCCCCAGCATTTT. This codes for CASSKSIQRDQPQHF. The gene calls are TRBV19 and TRBJ1-5; no reliable D call. V shed 4 bases and J shed 5 bases, with 15 bases lying between them. The CDR3 sequence is 15 residues long. Germline-derived CDR1 and CDR2 are LNHDA and SQIVND (reference sequence).

The chain combines TRBV9 with TRBJ2-1, with 10 bases matching TRBD2. This CDR3 has 16 residues. J was trimmed by 9 bases and V by 3 bases; bases with no gene match: 12. Germline CDR1 reads SGDLS; CDR2 reads YYNGEE. Here the CDR3 DNA reads TGTGCCAGCAGCGCATCTAGCGGGGGAATTGTAGGTGAGCAGTTCTTC. The encoded protein is CASSASSGGIVGEQFF.

The CDR3 reads CASSLSPAGGRDTQYF. The CDR3 DNA sequence: TGTGCCAGCAGCTTGTCGCCAGCGGGAGGAAGGGATACGCAGTATTTT. The chain has TRBV5-4 and TRBJ2-3; 9 bases are shared with TRBD2. Trimming removed 1 base from V and 6 bases from J; junction bases left unmatched: 9. Germline loops: CDR1 SGHNT, CDR2 YYREEE (reference sequence). The CDR3 is made up of 16 amino acids.

The V call is TRBV10-3, the J call TRBJ2-1; D tentatively fits TRBD1 or TRBD2 (6 bases each). CDR1 is ENHRY and CDR2 is SYGVKD in the germline V gene. The CDR3 length is 12 residues. With 7 bases removed from V and 7 bases from J, the gap between germline ends came to 11 bases. The CDR3 nucleotides read TGTGCCATCAAGGGGGGAGGTAATGAGCAGTTCTTC. The encoded protein is CAIKGGGNEQFF.

The chain couples TRBV25-1 to TRBJ2-5; 7 bases match TRBD2. This CDR3 comprises 15 residues. The V and J ends lost 3 bases and 2 bases, in that order; junction bases with no gene match: 6. The germline CDR1 and CDR2 sequences are MGHDK and SYGVNS. Written as DNA, the CDR3 is TGTGCCAGCAGTGAGCCAGCGGGATATCAAGAGACCCAGTACTTC. Translated, it gives CASSEPAGYQETQYF. The entire variable domain, with the rest obtained from reference TRBV25-1 and TRBJ2-5, is as follows: EADIYQTPRYLVIGTGKKITLECSQTMGHDKMYWYQQDPGMELHLIHYSYGVNSTEKGDLSSESTVSRIRTEHFPLTLESARPSHTSQYLCASSEPAGYQETQYFGPGTRLLVL.

The chain has TRBV5-1 and TRBJ2-2; perhaps TRBD2 as D (6 bases). CDR3 size: 15 residues. With 7 bases removed from V and 4 bases from J, the gap between germline ends came to 17 bases. Germline lookup yields CDR1 SGHRS and CDR2 YFSETQ. CDR3 region: CASFWAPGGTGELFF. The DNA of the CDR3 is TGCGCCAGCTTCTGGGCTCCCGGGGGCACCGGGGAGCTGTTTTTT.

On this clone: Additional DNA sequences in this sample encode the identical CDR3. The chain uses TRBV30 and TRBJ1-5; possibly TRBD1 for D (5 bases). Germline CDR1 is GTSNPN and CDR2 is SVGIG (reference sequence). Trimming pared 3 bases from V and 5 bases from J, leaving 11 bases between. The CDR3 runs to 13 residues. In DNA, the CDR3 is TGTGCCTGGAGCGGGGCCCGCGATCAGCCCCAGCATTTT. The encoded protein is CAWSGARDQPQHF.

The chain employs TRBV5-4 and TRBJ2-7, with 8 bases aligning to TRBD2. The germline V gene encodes CDR1 SGHNT and CDR2 YYREEE (reference sequence). J was trimmed by 7 bases and V by 1 base; bases with no gene match: 7. The CDR3 spans 14 residues. This CDR3 reads CASSLLGGRSEQYF. CDR3 DNA: TGTGCCAGCAGCTTGTTAGGCGGGAGGTCGGAGCAGTACTTC. Complete variable domain (other parts from reference TRBV5-4 and TRBJ2-7): ETGVTQSPTHLIKTRGQQVTLRCSSQSGHNTVSWYQQALGQGPQFIFQYYREEENGRGNFPPRFSGLQFPNYSSELNVNALELDDSALYLCASSLLGGRSEQYFGPGTRLTVT.

The chain joins TRBV6-5 to TRBJ2-2; D not resolved. The CDR3 loop spans 13 amino acids. Trimming removed 6 bases at V and 7 bases at J, with 12 bases between. Germline-derived CDR1 and CDR2 are MNHEY and SVGAGI. CDR3 protein: CASRNGPIGELFF. CDR3 coding DNA: TGTGCCAGCAGAAACGGGCCGATCGGGGAGCTGTTTTTT.

Details on this clone: The identical CDR3 is also encoded by other nucleotide sequences in the sample. The chain employs TRBV5-1 and TRBJ2-2; D gene uncertain. The germline V and J ends were trimmed by 7 bases and 0 bases, with 7 bases remaining between them. There are 13 residues in the CDR3. CDR1 SGHRS and CDR2 YFSETQ come from the germline V gene. CDR3 DNA: TGCGCCAGCGGAGAAGCGAACACCGGGGAGCTGTTTTTT. Protein product: CASGEANTGELFF.

Concerning this clone: Other nucleotide sequences from this sample produce the same CDR3. The chain carries TRBV6-1 and TRBJ1-1; D is unresolved. V was cut by 1 base and J by 8 bases, with 5 bases left in between. There are 11 residues in the CDR3. Germline-derived CDR1 and CDR2 are MNHNS and SASEGT. CDR3 DNA: TGTGCCAGCAGTGAAGTGGCCGAAGCTTTCTTT. The encoded protein is CASSEVAEAFF.

The genes are TRBV28 and TRBJ2-3; D unresolved. The CDR3 is 14 residues long. Trimming removed 3 bases at V and 5 bases at J, with 12 bases between. In germline, CDR1 is MDHEN, CDR2 SYDVKM. The CDR3 DNA reads TGTGCCAGCAGTTTGGATTTAGTTGAAGATACGCAGTATTTT. Translated, it gives CASSLDLVEDTQYF.

This chain uses TRBV5-1 with TRBJ2-5; unclear D gene. Trimming took 4 bases from V and 2 from J, leaving 9 bases between them. The CDR3 is made up of 13 amino acids. CDR1 is SGHRS and CDR2 is YFSETQ in the germline V gene. DNA of the CDR3: TGCGCCAGCAGCGCCCAATATCAAGAGACCCAGTACTTC. Its translation is CASSAQYQETQYF. The whole variable domain, remainder taken from reference TRBV5-1 and TRBJ2-5, is KAGVTQTPRYLIKTRGQQVTLSCSPISGHRSVSWYQQTPGQGLQFLFEYFSETQRNKGNFPGRFSGRQFSNSRSEMNVSTLELGDSALYLCASSAQYQETQYFGPGTRLLVL.

The CDR3 sequence is CASSRGRYNEQFF. In DNA, the CDR3 is TGTGCCAGCAGCAGGGGCCGCTACAATGAGCAGTTCTTC. The J gene is TRBJ2-1, the V gene TRBV28, with D maybe TRBD1 (6 bases). V dropped 6 bases and J dropped 3 bases, with 9 bases sitting between them. The CDR3 has 13 amino acids. The germline gives CDR1 MDHEN, CDR2 SYDVKM.

This clone was recorded only once. The chain recombines TRBV10-3 with TRBJ2-3; 11 positions agree with TRBD1. Germline V gene sequence: CDR1 ENHRY, CDR2 SYGVKD. The CDR3 runs to 15 residues. The J segment lost 0 bases and the V segment lost 10 bases, leaving 6 bases of the junction unmatched. CDR3 nucleotide sequence: TGTGCCACCAAGGGACAGGGGGATAGCACAGATACGCAGTATTTT. It is translated as CATKGQGDSTDTQYF.